This TCR beta chain was sequenced for a study of breast tumors, draining lymph nodes, adjacent tissues (dated by TCRdb to the mid-2010s). Looking at the study overall: TCR beta repertoires were compared across tumor, adjacent nontumor tissue and axillary lymph nodes obtained from breast cancer patients. In human breast cancer, the study set out to evaluate how tumor, surrounding tissue and draining lymph node repertoires relate to one another and whether T cells may move between these sites. Overall study results and their limits: Tumor and nontumor tissue repertoires were found to be significantly more similar in luminal-like than in basal-like breast cancer. The conclusion that tumor T cells originate in lymph nodes was presented as consistent with a hypothesis rather than as directly demonstrated. The data were considered consistent with the idea that most tumor T cells come from the lymph node and then expand in tumor tissue. Tumor T-cell repertoires showed less diversity than lymph node repertoires and more diversity than nontumor tissue repertoires, and tumor T-cell repertoires showed preferential V and J gene usage.

CDR1 and CDR2 were assigned from the germline V gene (reference sequence) as DFQATT and SNEGSKA. V lost 6 bases and J lost 6 bases, and the count of bases not matched to a germline gene is 7. The CDR3 numbers 14 residues from cysteine through phenylalanine. The CDR3 DNA has 42 bases and is translated from base 1. This clonotype occurred many times. The specificity of this receptor is unknown. Base quality data are lacking; no much larger clone is found one base away. The lymph node samples were taken from the axillary draining lymph nodes of breast cancer patients. The instrument given in TCRdb is Illumina HiSeq 2000. TCR beta chain libraries were generated through multiplex PCR amplification. The amplified TCR beta chain products were analyzed by high-throughput sequencing. Starting from the raw public reads, TCRdb applied fastp trimming at Q25, assembled clones with MiXCR and retained in-frame beta chains. Here each entry gathers all rows of one CDR3 protein and keeps the most common genes and DNA. The sample yields 180,000 or so distinct CDR3 sequences; around 33% were counted once. Approximately 4.3% of the sample goes to the ten largest clones.

The chain is made from TRBV20-1 and TRBJ2-2; 10 bases in between match TRBD2. The sample taken for sequencing was axillary lymph node tissue. The receptor comes from a female donor with breast cancer. Some clones in this sample may be carry-over from other donors' samples. The nucleotide sequence reads TGCAGTGCCCCTCAGCGGGAGGGTTCCGGGGAGCTGTTTTTT. The translation is CSAPQREGSGELFF.